This T cell receptor (beta chain) stems from a study of OX40 agonist ivuxolimab in advanced cancers. Comments on this clone: Antigen unknown.

This CDR3 is built from 13 residues. Trimming took off 3 bases at V and 5 bases at J, with 10 bases between the two ends. Germline assignment: CDR1 LNHDA and CDR2 SQIVND (reference sequence). Whole-study findings and limits: In a subset of nonresponders, normalized T-cell clonal expansion was also low. The study found that CD8+ T cells averaged more expanded clones than CD4+.

The method was immunoSEQ multiplex PCR; TCRdb's version includes in-frame clones alone and lacks a portion of them. The sample records about 14,000 clones, around 80% being singletons. This TCR came from an adult with an advanced solid tumor such as melanoma, head and neck, liver or kidney cancer. This chain connects TRBV19 to TRBJ2-5; no reliable D call. The starting material was CD4+ or CD8+ T cells sorted from blood, obtained in a trial of the OX40 agonist ivuxolimab. CDR3: CASSIGVWETQYF. DNA of the CDR3: TGTGCCAGTAGTATCGGTGTCTGGGAGACCCAGTACTTC.